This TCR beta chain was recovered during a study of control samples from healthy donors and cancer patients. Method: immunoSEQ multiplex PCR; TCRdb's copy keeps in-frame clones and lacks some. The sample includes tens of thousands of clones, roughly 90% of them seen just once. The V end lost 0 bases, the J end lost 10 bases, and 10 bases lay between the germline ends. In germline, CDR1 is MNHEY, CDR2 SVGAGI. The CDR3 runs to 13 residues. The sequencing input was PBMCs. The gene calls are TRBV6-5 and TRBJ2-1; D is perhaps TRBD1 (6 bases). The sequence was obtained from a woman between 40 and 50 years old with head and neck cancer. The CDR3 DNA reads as TGTGCCAGCAGTTACTCGGGGGCGAGAGAGCAGTTCTTC. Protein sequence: CASSYSGAREQFF.